This TCR beta chain emerged from a study of T cell responses to AZD1222 COVID-19 vaccine. Comments on this clone: Its specificity is not known.

The data were produced by immunoSEQ multiplex PCR, yet TCRdb's version contains in-frame clones alone and is incomplete. The sample contains about 150,000 clones, 94% of which appear only once. Study-wide results and limits: Clonal diversity was possibly underestimated, and the donors were mostly white British, with more females. Nearly half of spike-specific TCRs reportedly target variant regions that are unmutated in the B.1.351 and B.1.1.7 variants.

CDR3 length equals 14 residues. The germline V gene encodes CDR1 MRHNA and CDR2 SNTAGT. V gave up 5 bases and J gave up 5 bases; unmatched junction bases: 7. The chain uses TRBV6-4 and TRBJ1-1, with TRBD1 identical over 8 bases. This sequence originates from an adult in good health. The sequencing used peripheral blood, collected on day 0 of AZD1222 vaccination. The CDR3 DNA sequence: TGTGCCAGCAGTACGGACAGGGTGTCTACTGAAGCTTTCTTT. Translation: CASSTDRVSTEAFF.